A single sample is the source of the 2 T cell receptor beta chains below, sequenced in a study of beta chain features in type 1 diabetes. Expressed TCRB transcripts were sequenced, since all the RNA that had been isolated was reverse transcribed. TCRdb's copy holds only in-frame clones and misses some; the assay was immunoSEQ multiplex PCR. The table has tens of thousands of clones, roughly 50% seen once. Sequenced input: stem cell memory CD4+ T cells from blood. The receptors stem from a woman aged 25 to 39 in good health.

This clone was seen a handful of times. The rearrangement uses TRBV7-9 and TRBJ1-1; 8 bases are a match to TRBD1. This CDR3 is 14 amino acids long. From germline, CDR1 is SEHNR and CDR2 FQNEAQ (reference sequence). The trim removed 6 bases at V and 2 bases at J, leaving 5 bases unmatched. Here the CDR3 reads CASSLQGENTEAFF. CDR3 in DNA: TGTGCCAGCAGTTTACAGGGGGAAAACACTGAAGCTTTCTTT.

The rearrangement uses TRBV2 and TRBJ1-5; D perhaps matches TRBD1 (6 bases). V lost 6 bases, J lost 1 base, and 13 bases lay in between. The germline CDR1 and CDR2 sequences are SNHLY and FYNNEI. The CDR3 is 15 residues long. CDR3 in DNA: TGTGCCAGCAGAAGGGGGTTGGGGAGCAATCAGCCCCAGCATTTT. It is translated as CASRRGLGSNQPQHF.